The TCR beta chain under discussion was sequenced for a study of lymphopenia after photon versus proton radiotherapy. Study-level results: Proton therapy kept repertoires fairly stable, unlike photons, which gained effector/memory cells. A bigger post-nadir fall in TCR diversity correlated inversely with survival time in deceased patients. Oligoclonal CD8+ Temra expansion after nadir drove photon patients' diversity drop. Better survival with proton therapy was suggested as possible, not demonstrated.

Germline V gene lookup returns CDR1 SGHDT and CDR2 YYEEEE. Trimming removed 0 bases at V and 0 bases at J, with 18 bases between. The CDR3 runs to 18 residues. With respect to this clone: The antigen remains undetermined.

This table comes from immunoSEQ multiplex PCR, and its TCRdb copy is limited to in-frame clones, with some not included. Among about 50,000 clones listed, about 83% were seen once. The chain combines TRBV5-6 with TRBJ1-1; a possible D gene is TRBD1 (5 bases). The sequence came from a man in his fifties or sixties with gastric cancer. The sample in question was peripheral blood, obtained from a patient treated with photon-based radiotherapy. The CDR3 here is CASSLGLAGPSMNTEAFF. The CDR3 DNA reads TGTGCCAGCAGCTTGGGTCTGGCAGGGCCTTCCATGAACACTGAAGCTTTCTTT.